The present T cell receptor (beta chain) was sequenced within a study of cytomegalovirus exposure and HLA in healthy donors (dated by TCRdb to 2017 to 2019). Regarding the study in general: The 500 to 700 repertoires of the first cohort and the roughly 110 validation repertoires were produced on the same platform, according to a later analysis. Besides the first cohort of roughly 700 subjects, a separate validation cohort made up of over 100 different subjects was used. The study aimed to test whether signatures of past pathogen exposure could be identified by cataloging public T cell receptors. The study combined high-throughput TCR immunosequencing, statistical association of individual TCRs with disease status, and machine learning to predict cytomegalovirus infection status. What the authors observed across the whole study: In both the original and validation cohorts, the classifier was reported to diagnose cytomegalovirus status with high specificity and sensitivity. All 120 repertoires were used to score co-occurrence in the validation cohort in a later analysis, because that analysis had no HLA typing for the cohort. In vitro tests confirmed that three of the cytomegalovirus-associated TCR beta chains recognize cytomegalovirus antigens. It was suggested by the authors that the approach could potentially be generalized to other disease states and immunological phenotypes. The study listed 150 to 200 TCR beta chains as associated with cytomegalovirus. Subsequent analysis determined that TCRs grouped into clusters in the first cohort also showed a tendency toward co-occurrence across the 120 validation repertoires, and roughly 95% of cluster scores exceeded 0. Across donors, most TCR sequences were observed very rarely, whereas some public TCRs were present in many individuals.

The library was produced with the immunoSEQ multiplex PCR assay. As for the authors' bioinformatics: A statistical classification framework was built for diagnosing cytomegalovirus status from the catalog of TCR beta chain sequences. TCRdb holds this immuneACCESS table with in-frame rearrangements only. Some clones are missing; in checked studies, unresolved V genes explain under half, and the rest has no known cause. V and J calls plus clone size are reproduced from that table; the DNA served to infer D and trimming. This sample is represented by about 190,000 clones; 84% of them were singletons. In total, the top ten clones hold approximately 7% of the sample. The donors belonged to the validation cohort of over a hundred subjects, which was separate from the approximately 700-subject first cohort. CDR1 and CDR2 are read off the germline V gene as ENHRY and SYGVKD. V trim: 2 bases; J trim: 4 bases; unmatched bases: 6. Its CDR3 holds 15 amino acids, cysteine through phenylalanine. The sequence is cut down to CDR3 DNA, 45 bases in frame from base 1.

On this clone itself: Its target antigen remains unknown. Within one base of it there is no much larger clone, and no base qualities were kept.

The receptor was isolated from a man between 18 and 35 years old in good health and CMV-seropositive. The rearrangement joined TRBV10-3 to TRBJ2-3; the central 7 bases match TRBD2. Material: PBMCs. The CDR3 amino acid sequence is: CAISEMASGSDTQYF. The nucleotide sequence is given as TGTGCCATCAGTGAGATGGCTAGCGGATCAGATACGCAGTATTTT.